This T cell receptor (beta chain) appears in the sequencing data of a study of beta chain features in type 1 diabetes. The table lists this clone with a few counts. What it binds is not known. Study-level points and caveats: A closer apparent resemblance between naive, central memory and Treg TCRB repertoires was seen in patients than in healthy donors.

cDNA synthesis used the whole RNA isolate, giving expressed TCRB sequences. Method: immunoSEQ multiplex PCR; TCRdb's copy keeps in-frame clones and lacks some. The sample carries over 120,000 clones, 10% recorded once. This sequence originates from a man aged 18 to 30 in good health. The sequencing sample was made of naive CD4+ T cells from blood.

The CDR3 region is CASSKEGTGGPQPQHF. As DNA, the CDR3 is TGTGCCAGCAGCAAAGAAGGGACAGGGGGCCCTCAGCCCCAGCATTTT. The chain is built from TRBV21-1 and TRBJ1-5; TRBD1, the table's D call, lacks a check against the DNA. TRBV21-1 is a listed pseudogene. The CDR3 runs to 16 residues.